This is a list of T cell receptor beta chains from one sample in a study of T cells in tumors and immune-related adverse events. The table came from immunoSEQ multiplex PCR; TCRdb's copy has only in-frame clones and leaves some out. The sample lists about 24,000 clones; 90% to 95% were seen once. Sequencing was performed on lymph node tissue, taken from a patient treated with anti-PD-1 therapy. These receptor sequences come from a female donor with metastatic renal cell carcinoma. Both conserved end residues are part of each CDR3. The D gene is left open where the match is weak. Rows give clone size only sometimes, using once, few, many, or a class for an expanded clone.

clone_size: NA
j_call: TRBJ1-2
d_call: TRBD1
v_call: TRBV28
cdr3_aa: CASSLPMDREYGYTF
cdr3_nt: TGTGCCAGCAGTTTACCAATGGACAGGGAGTATGGCTACACCTTC

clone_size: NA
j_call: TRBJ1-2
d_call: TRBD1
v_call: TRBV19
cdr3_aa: CASSKPGTGNYGYTF
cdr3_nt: TGTGCCAGTAGTAAACCCGGGACAGGAAACTATGGCTACACCTTC

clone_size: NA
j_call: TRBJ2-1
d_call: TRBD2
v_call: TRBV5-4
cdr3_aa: CASSTGLAANEQFF
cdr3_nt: TGTGCCAGCAGCACGGGACTAGCGGCGAATGAGCAGTTCTTC

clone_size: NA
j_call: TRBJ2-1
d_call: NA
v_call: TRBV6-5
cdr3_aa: CASSYSRGGNNEQFF
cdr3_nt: TGTGCCAGCAGTTACTCGAGAGGGGGGAACAATGAGCAGTTCTTC

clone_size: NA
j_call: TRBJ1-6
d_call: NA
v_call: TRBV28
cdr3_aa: CASSLGVNSPLHF
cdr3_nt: TGTGCCAGCAGTTTGGGCGTTAATTCACCCCTCCACTTT

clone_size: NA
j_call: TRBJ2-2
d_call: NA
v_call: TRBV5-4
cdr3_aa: CASSLARLAGGELFF
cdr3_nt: TGTGCCAGCAGCTTGGCCCGGCTAGCAGGCGGGGAGCTGTTTTTT

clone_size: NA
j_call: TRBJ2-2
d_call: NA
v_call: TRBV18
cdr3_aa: CASSPPSSNTGELFF
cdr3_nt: TGTGCCAGCTCACCACCGTCCAGTAACACCGGGGAGCTGTTTTTT

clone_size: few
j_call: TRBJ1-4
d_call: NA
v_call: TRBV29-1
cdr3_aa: CSVGIGGANEKLFF
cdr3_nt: TGCAGCGTGGGAATAGGGGGAGCTAATGAAAAACTGTTTTTT

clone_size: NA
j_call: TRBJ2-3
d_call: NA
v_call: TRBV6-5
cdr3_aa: CASSYSRVNTQYF
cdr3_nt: TGTGCCAGCAGTTACTCGAGAGTTAATACGCAGTATTTT

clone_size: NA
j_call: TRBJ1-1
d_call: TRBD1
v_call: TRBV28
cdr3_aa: CASSLRGLDAEAFF
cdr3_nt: TGTGCCAGCAGTTTAAGGGGGCTGGATGCTGAAGCTTTCTTT

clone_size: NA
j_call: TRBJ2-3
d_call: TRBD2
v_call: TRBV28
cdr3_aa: CASSLKLAGVRGTQYF
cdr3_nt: TGTGCCAGCAGTTTGAAACTAGCGGGGGTCCGGGGCACGCAGTATTTT

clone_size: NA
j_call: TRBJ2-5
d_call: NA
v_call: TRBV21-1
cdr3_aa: CASSNSSGGETQYF
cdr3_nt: TGTGCCAGCAGCAATTCCTCCGGGGGGGAGACCCAGTACTTC

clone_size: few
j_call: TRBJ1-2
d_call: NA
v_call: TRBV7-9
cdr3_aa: CASSPQGSGYTF
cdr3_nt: TGTGCCAGCAGCCCGCAGGGGTCCGGCTACACCTTC

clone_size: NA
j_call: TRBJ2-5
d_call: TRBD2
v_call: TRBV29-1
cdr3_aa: CSVDTSGSGETQYF
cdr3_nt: TGCAGCGTTGATACTAGCGGGAGTGGGGAGACCCAGTACTTC

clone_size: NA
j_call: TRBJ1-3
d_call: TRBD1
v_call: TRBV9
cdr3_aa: CASGTGTRSGNTIYF
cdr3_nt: TGTGCCAGCGGGACAGGGACCCGCTCTGGAAACACCATATATTTT

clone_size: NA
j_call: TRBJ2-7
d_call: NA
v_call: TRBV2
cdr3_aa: CASSEKLLYEQYF
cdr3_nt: TGTGCCAGCAGTGAAAAGTTGCTCTACGAGCAGTACTTC

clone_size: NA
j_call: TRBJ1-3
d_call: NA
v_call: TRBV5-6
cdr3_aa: CASSQQGSGNTIYF
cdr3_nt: TGTGCCAGCAGCCAGCAGGGGTCCGGAAACACCATATATTTT

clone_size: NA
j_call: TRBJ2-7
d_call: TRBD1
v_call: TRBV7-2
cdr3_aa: CASKLQGLGGYEQYF
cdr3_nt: TGTGCCAGCAAATTACAGGGGCTGGGCGGCTACGAGCAGTACTTC

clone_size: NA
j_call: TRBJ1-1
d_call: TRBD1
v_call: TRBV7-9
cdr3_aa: CASSPQGYPEAFF
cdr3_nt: TGTGCCAGCAGCCCACAGGGGTACCCTGAAGCTTTCTTT

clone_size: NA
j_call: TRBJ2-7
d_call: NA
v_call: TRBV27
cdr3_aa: CASGRGPYEQYF
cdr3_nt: TGTGCCAGCGGCAGGGGACCCTACGAGCAGTACTTC

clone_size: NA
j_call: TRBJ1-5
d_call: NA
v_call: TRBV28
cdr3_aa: CASSLRSLFQPQHF
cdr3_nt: TGTGCCAGCAGTTTAAGAAGTTTGTTCCAGCCCCAGCATTTT

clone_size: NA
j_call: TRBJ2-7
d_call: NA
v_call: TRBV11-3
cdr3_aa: CASSPGPNYEQYF
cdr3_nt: TGTGCCAGCAGCCCGGGACCCAACTACGAGCAGTACTTC

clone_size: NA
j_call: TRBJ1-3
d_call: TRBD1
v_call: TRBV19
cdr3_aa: CASSTRGQRSGNTIYF
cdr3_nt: TGTGCCAGTAGTACCCGGGGACAGCGCTCTGGAAACACCATATATTTT

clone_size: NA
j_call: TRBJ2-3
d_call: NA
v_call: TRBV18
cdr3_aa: CASSPRDSLTDTQYF
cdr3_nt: TGTGCCAGCTCACCTCGGGACTCCCTCACAGATACGCAGTATTTT

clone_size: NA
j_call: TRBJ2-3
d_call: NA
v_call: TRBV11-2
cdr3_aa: CASSLNRQTTDTQYF
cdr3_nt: TGTGCCAGCAGCCTTAACCGACAGACCACAGATACGCAGTATTTT

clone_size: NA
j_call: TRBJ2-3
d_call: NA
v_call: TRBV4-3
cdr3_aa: CASSQEGRDIDTQYF
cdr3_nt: TGCGCCAGCAGCCAAGAGGGGCGGGATATAGATACGCAGTATTTT

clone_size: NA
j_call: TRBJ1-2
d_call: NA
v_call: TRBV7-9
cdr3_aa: CASSFGAAPDGYTF
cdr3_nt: TGTGCCAGCAGCTTTGGGGCCGCCCCGGATGGCTACACCTTC

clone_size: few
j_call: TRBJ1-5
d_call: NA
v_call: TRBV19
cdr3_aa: CASTYGDIDNNQPQHF
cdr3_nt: TGTGCCAGTACGTATGGGGACATTGATAACAATCAGCCCCAGCATTTT

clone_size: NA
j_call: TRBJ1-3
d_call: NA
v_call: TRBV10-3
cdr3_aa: CAIGSLGTGNTIYF
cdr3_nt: TGTGCCATCGGATCGTTGGGTACTGGAAACACCATATATTTT

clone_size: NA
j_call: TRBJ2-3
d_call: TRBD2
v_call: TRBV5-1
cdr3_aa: CASSLGTSGRATDTQYF
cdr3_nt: TGCGCCAGCAGCTTGGGGACTAGCGGGAGGGCCACAGATACGCAGTATTTT

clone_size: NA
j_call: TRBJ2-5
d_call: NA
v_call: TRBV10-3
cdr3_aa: CAISDQVQETQYF
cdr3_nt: TGTGCCATCAGTGATCAAGTGCAAGAGACCCAGTACTTC

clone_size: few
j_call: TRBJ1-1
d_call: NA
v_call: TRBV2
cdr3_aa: CASSEAGFLF
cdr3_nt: TGTGCCAGCAGTGAAGCTGGGTTCCTCTTT

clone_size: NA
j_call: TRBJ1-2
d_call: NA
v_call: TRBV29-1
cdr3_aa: CSVESRRDTYGPNTF
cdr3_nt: TGCAGCGTTGAATCGAGGAGGGACACCTACGGACCTAACACCTTC

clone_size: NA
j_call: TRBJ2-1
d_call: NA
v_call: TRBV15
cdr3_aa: CATSREVSSYNEQFF
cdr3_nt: TGTGCCACCAGCAGGGAGGTTAGCTCCTACAATGAGCAGTTCTTC

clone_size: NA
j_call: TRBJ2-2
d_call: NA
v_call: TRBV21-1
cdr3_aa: CASSKILANRELFF
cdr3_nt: TGTGCCAGCAGCAAAATTCTAGCCAATCGGGAGCTGTTTTTT

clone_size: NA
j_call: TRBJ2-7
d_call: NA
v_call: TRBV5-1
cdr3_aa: CASSLKLGGKHYEQYF
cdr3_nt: TGCGCCAGCAGCTTGAAACTTGGAGGGAAACATTACGAGCAGTACTTC

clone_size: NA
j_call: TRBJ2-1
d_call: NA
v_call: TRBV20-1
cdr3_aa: CSAARASKQFF
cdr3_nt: TGCAGTGCTGCCCGAGCTAGCAAGCAGTTCTTC

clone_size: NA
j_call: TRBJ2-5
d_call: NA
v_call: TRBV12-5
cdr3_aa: CASGLGHGPETQYF
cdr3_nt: TGTGCTAGTGGTTTGGGTCATGGCCCGGAGACCCAGTACTTC

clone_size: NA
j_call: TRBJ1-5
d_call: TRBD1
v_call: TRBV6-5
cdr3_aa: CASSGQGYSNQPQHF
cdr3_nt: TGTGCCAGCAGTGGACAGGGATATAGCAATCAGCCCCAGCATTTT

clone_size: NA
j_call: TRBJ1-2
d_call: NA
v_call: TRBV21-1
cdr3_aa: CASSFRPAYRYGYTF
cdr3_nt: TGTGCCAGCAGCTTTCGTCCAGCGTACCGCTATGGCTACACCTTC

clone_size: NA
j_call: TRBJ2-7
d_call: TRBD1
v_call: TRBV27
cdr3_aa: CASTLTGGWHEQYF
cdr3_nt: TGTGCCAGCACCCTAACAGGGGGTTGGCACGAGCAGTACTTC

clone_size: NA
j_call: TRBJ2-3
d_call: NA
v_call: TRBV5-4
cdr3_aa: CASSSLDGTSTDTQYF
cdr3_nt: TGTGCCAGCAGCTCCCTAGACGGCACTAGCACAGATACGCAGTATTTT

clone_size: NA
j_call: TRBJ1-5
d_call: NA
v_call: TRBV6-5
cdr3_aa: CASSSGVNQPQHF
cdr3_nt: TGTGCCAGCAGTTCAGGGGTGAATCAGCCCCAGCATTTT

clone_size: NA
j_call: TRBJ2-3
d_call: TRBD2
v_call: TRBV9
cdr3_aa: CASSVVGAGGPSADTQYF
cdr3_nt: TGTGCCAGCAGCGTAGTGGGAGCGGGAGGGCCGTCGGCAGATACGCAGTATTTT

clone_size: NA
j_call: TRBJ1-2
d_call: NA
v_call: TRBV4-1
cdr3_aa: CASSPSGQNNYGYTF
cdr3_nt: TGCGCCAGCAGCCCAAGCGGCCAAAATAACTATGGCTACACCTTC

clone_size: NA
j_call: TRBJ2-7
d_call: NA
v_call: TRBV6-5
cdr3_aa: CASRELTTYEQYF
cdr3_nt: TGTGCCAGCAGGGAGTTAACTACCTACGAGCAGTACTTC

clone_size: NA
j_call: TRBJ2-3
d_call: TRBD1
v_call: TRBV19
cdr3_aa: CASSIRDRLGDTQYF
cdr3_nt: TGTGCCAGTAGTATCCGGGACAGGCTGGGAGATACGCAGTATTTT

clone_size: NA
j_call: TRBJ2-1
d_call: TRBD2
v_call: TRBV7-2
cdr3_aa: CASSLDSGGHNEQFF
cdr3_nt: TGTGCCAGCAGCTTAGATAGCGGGGGTCACAATGAGCAGTTCTTC

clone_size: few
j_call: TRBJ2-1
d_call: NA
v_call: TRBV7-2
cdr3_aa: CASSLVATSYNEQFF
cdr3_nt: TGTGCCAGCAGCTTAGTCGCAACCTCCTACAATGAGCAGTTCTTC

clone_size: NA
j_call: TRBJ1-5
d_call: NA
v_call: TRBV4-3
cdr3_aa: CASSQDRQAHQPQHF
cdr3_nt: TGCGCCAGCAGCCAAGATAGGCAGGCCCATCAGCCCCAGCATTTT

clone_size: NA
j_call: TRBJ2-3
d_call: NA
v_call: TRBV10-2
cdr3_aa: CASRLGSSTDTQYF
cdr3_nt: TGCGCCAGCAGACTAGGTTCTAGCACAGATACGCAGTATTTT

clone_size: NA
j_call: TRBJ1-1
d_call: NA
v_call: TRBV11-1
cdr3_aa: CASSLVQQGEAFF
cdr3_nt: TGTGCCAGCAGCTTAGTTCAACAGGGTGAAGCTTTCTTT